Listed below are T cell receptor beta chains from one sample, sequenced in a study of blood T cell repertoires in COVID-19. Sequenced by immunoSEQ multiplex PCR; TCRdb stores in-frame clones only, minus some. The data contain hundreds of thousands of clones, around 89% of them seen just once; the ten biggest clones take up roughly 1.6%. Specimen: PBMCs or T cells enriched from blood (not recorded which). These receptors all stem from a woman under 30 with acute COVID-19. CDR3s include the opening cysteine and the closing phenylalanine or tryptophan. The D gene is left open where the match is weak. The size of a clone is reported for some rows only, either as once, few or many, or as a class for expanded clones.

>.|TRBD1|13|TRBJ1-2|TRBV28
TGTGCCAGCACCACGGACAGGGAAGGCGGCTACACCTTC
CASTTDREGGYTF
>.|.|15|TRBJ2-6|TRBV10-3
TGTGCCATCGAGCCCGGGACATCTGGGGCCAACGTCCTGACTTTC
CAIEPGTSGANVLTF
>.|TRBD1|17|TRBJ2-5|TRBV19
TGTGCCAGTAGAACCCACGCGGGACAGGCGATCCAAGAGACCCAGTACTTC
CASRTHAGQAIQETQYF
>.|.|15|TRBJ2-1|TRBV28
TGTGCCAGCAGTCTGGGTTGGACGGGAGCCAATGAGCAGTTCTTC
CASSLGWTGANEQFF
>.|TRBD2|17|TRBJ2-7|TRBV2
TGTGCCAGCAGTTTTTCTACCACCGGGACTAGCGGGAACGAGCAGTACTTC
CASSFSTTGTSGNEQYF
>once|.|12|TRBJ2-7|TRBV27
TGTGCCAGCAGCAACTCCCTCTACGAGCAGTACTTC
CASSNSLYEQYF
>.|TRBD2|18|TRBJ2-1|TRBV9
TGTGCCAGCAGCCCCAAGACTAGCGGGGCCAGCTCCTACAATGAGCAGTTCTTC
CASSPKTSGASSYNEQFF
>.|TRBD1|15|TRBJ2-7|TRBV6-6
TGTGCCAGCAGGGGGGCCGGGACAGGGGATAACGAGCAGTACTTC
CASRGAGTGDNEQYF
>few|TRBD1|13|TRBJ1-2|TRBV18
TGTGCCAGCTCAGAACAGGGGTACTATGGCTACACCTTC
CASSEQGYYGYTF
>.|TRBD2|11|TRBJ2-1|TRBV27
TGTGCGGCGGGGGTTAGGAATGAGCAGTTCTTC
CAAGVRNEQFF
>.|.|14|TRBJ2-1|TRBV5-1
TGCGCCAGCAGCGGGGACTCCCTGGCAATGAGGCAGTTCTTC
CASSGDSLAMRQFF
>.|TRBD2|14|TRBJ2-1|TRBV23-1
TGCGCCAGCGGGGGGGGGAGCTTTATGGATGAGCAGTTCTTC
CASGGGSFMDEQFF
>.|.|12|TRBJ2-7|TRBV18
TGTGCCAGCTCACCCAACTCATGGGAGCAGTACTTC
CASSPNSWEQYF
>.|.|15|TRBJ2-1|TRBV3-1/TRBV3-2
TGTGCCAGCAGCCAAGTTCCGGTAGCGTTCAATGAGCAGTTCTTC
CASSQVPVAFNEQFF
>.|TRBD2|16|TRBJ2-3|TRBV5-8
TGTGCCAGCAGCAGGCGACTAGCGGGAGAAACAGATACGCAGTATTTT
CASSRRLAGETDTQYF
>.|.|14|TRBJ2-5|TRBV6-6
TGTGCCAGCAGTTACTCGAAACAGTGGGAGACCCAGTACTTC
CASSYSKQWETQYF
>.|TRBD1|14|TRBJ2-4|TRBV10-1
TGCGCCAGCAGTGTGGGGGGACAGGAAAACATTCAGTACTTC
CASSVGGQENIQYF
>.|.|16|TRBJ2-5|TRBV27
TGTGCCAGCAGTCAATCATACAGGTCCGTCATAAAGACCCAGTACTTC
CASSQSYRSVIKTQYF
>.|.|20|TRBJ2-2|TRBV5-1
TGCGCCAGCAGCTTGATTCGGTGGCTCGGGGAGACACTGAACACCGGGGAGCTGTTTTTT
CASSLIRWLGETLNTGELFF
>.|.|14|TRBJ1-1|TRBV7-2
TGTGCCAGCAGCTTTTACAGGGAAGACACTGAAGCTTTCTTT
CASSFYREDTEAFF
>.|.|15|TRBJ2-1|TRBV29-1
TGCAGCGTTGCGTCGAGGAGTACAGGGAACAATGAGCAGTTCTTC
CSVASRSTGNNEQFF
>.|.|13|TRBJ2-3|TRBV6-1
TGTGCCAGCAGTGAATCCTTCACAGATACGCAGTATTTT
CASSESFTDTQYF
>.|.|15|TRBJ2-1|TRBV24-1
TGTGCCACCAGTGATTCGAGCGGAATCTACAATGAGCAGTTCTTC
CATSDSSGIYNEQFF
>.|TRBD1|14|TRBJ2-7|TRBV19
TGTGCCAGTATGGGGACAGGGATATACGGCGAGCAGTACTTC
CASMGTGIYGEQYF
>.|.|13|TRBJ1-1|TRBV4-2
TGTGCCAGCAGCCAAGGAGTGAACACTGAAGCTTTCTTT
CASSQGVNTEAFF
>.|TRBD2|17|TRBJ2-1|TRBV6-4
TGTGCCAGCAGTGACCGAGGAGCGGCTAGCGGCCGCAATGAGCAGTTCTTC
CASSDRGAASGRNEQFF